This TCR beta chain came from a study of lymphopenia after photon versus proton radiotherapy. Clones were sequenced by immunoSEQ multiplex PCR, and TCRdb holds only the in-frame ones, with some missing. Of tens of thousands of clones listed, about 85% are singletons. Comment on this clone: Its antigen is unidentified.

V was shortened by 1 base and J by 3 bases, with 7 bases between the two germline ends. Per germline, CDR1 SEHNR and CDR2 FQNEAQ (reference sequence). CDR3 length: 14 amino acids. Overall study findings and caveats: Oligoclonal CD8+ Temra expansion after nadir drove photon patients' diversity drop. Under photons, naive T cells and diversity fell while effector/memory populations rose. Better survival with proton therapy was suggested as possible, not demonstrated. Post-nadir TCR diversity decline inversely tracked overall survival among those who died.

V gene TRBV7-9 combines with J gene TRBJ1-5; D ambiguous. This specimen was peripheral blood, taken from a patient treated with photon-based radiotherapy. The sequence was obtained from a man aged 35 to 55 with gastric cancer. The CDR3 DNA reads TGTGCCAGCAGCTTAGGAGGAGACAATCAGCCCCAGCATTTT. This translates into CASSLGGDNQPQHF.